These 17 T cell receptor beta chains originate from one sample sequenced in a study of blood T cell repertoires in COVID-19. Sequencing was performed with immunoSEQ multiplex PCR; in TCRdb, only in-frame clones are kept and a portion is missing. The top ten hold around a fifth of the sample, which has around 40,000 clones, about nine tenths seen once. The sequenced material came from peripheral blood. These receptors all stem from a man aged 45 to 65 with active COVID-19.

The J gene is TRBJ2-5, the V gene TRBV5-1; 10 positions agree with TRBD2. Trimming cost V 1 base and J 1 base; bases outside gene matches: 1. The CDR3 loop spans 15 amino acids. Germline V lookup: CDR1 SGHRS, CDR2 YFSETQ. CDR3 sequence (DNA): TGCGCCAGCAGCTTGACTAGCGGGGCCCAAGAGACCCAGTACTTC. Translating gives CASSLTSGAQETQYF.

This clone was recorded once. The chain couples TRBV5-5 to TRBJ2-7; tentative D call: TRBD1 (7 bases). The V end lost 7 bases, the J end lost 0 bases, and 17 bases lay between the germline ends. Looked up from germline, CDR1 is SGHKS and CDR2 is YYEKEE (reference sequence). This CDR3 spans 15 amino acids. CDR3 sequence: CASGVAGQSSYEQYF. CDR3 sequence (DNA): TGTGCCAGCGGGGTGGCGGGACAGAGCTCCTACGAGCAGTACTTC.

The V call is TRBV9, the J call TRBJ2-1; no definite D call. The CDR3 extends over 11 amino acids. The germline CDR1 and CDR2 sequences are SGDLS and YYNGEE. The V and J ends lost 2 bases and 8 bases respectively, with 5 bases between them. The DNA for the CDR3 is TGTGCCAGCAGCGTGGCGGATGAGCAGTTCTTC. Protein: CASSVADEQFF.

V and J are TRBV7-2 and TRBJ2-2, with 7 bases fitting TRBD1. V was pared by 5 bases and J by 5 bases, with 5 bases of the junction left unmatched. The germline V gene has CDR1 SGHTA and CDR2 FQGNSA. The length of the CDR3 is 14 residues. CDR3 bases: TGTGCCAGCAGCCCCGGGACAGCTACCGGGGAGCTGTTTTTT. It codes for CASSPGTATGELFF.

The rearrangement joins TRBV28 to TRBJ1-4; TRBD1 aligns across 8 bases. This CDR3 has 14 residues. The trim removed 7 bases at V and 6 bases at J, leaving 7 bases unmatched. CDR1 and CDR2 (germline): MDHEN, SYDVKM. CDR3 loop: CASNSDRGDEKLFF. The CDR3 nucleotides are TGTGCCAGCAACTCCGACAGGGGAGATGAAAAACTGTTTTTT.

CDR3 protein: CASSTLGLAGAYNEQFF. For the CDR3, the DNA is TGTGCCAGCAGCACGCTCGGACTAGCGGGAGCCTACAATGAGCAGTTCTTC. The gene calls are TRBV3-1 (or the pseudogene TRBV3-2) and TRBJ2-1, with 13 bases lining up with TRBD2. CDR1 and CDR2 (germline): LGHDT, YNNKEL (reference sequence). This CDR3 contains 17 residues. Trimming took 5 bases from V and 2 from J; bases not matched to a gene: 6.

The V and J genes are TRBV28 and TRBJ2-7; 9 nucleotides agree with TRBD2. J lost 2 bases, V lost 6 bases, and 20 bases had no gene match. The CDR3 runs to 19 residues. Per the germline V gene, CDR1 is MDHEN and CDR2 is SYDVKM. The CDR3 bases are TGTGCCAGCAGCTTTGGTCTAAGTTCACCGACTAGCGGTACCTACGAGCAGTACTTC. This gives the protein CASSFGLSSPTSGTYEQYF.

This chain links TRBV2 with TRBJ2-7; D ambiguous. The CDR3 is 10 residues long. V lost 6 bases to trimming and J lost 4 bases, with 4 bases between them. Germline V gene data show CDR1 as SNHLY and CDR2 as FYNNEI. The CDR3 sequence: CASSLYEQYF. CDR3 sequence (DNA): TGTGCCAGCAGCCTTTACGAGCAGTACTTC. The variable domain in full, completed from reference TRBV2 and TRBJ2-7, reads EPEVTQTPSHQVTQMGQEVILRCVPISNHLYFYWYRQILGQKVEFLVSFYNNEISEKSEIFDDQFSVERPDGSNFTLKIRSTKLEDSAMYFCASSLYEQYFGPGTRLTVT.

V usage is TRBV4-1 and J usage is TRBJ2-7; no clear D. V lost 1 base and J 2 bases, leaving 9 bases between the germline ends. CDR3 length: 14 residues. The germline gives CDR1 MGHRA, CDR2 YSYEKL. The CDR3 region is CASSQVESPYEQYF. DNA of the CDR3: TGCGCCAGCAGCCAAGTAGAGTCTCCCTACGAGCAGTACTTC.

This chain joins TRBV5-1 and TRBJ2-6; 8 bases align to TRBD1. This CDR3 is 16 amino acids long. CDR1 and CDR2 (germline): SGHRS, YFSETQ. V gave up 0 bases and J gave up 3 bases; unmatched junction bases: 2. The CDR3 here is CASSLGDRGGANVLTF. In DNA, the CDR3 is TGCGCCAGCAGCTTGGGAGACAGGGGTGGGGCCAACGTCCTGACTTTC.

This chain uses TRBV6-2 or TRBV6-3 with TRBJ2-1; 11 bases align to TRBD2. Trimming at V came to 5 bases and at J to 1 base, leaving 10 bases not matched to a gene. The CDR3 loop spans 18 amino acids. In germline, CDR1 is MNHEY, CDR2 SVGEGT. The CDR3 region is CASSHYGLAGFSYNEQFF. DNA for the CDR3: TGTGCCAGCAGTCACTACGGACTAGCGGGCTTTTCCTACAATGAGCAGTTCTTC.

V gene TRBV6-5 combines with J gene TRBJ2-7; 8 bases agree with TRBD2. J lost 6 bases, V lost 2 bases, and 6 bases had no gene match. The CDR3 loop spans 14 amino acids. Germline CDR1 reads MNHEY; CDR2 reads SVGAGI. CDR3 region: CASSYGHGGAEQYF. The CDR3 DNA sequence: TGTGCCAGCAGTTACGGCCACGGGGGGGCCGAGCAGTACTTC.

The table lists this clone with a few counts. The genes are TRBV7-9 and TRBJ2-1; maybe TRBD1 (7 bases). The CDR3 runs to 16 residues. The V end was cut by 5 bases, the J end by 1 base, with 15 bases between. Per germline, CDR1 SEHNR and CDR2 FQNEAQ (reference sequence). The CDR3 is CASSRRAGGSYNEQFF. The CDR3 bases are TGTGCCAGCAGCCGTCGGGCAGGGGGGTCCTACAATGAGCAGTTCTTC.

This chain uses TRBV7-2 with TRBJ2-2, with a weak D call TRBD1 (5 bases). The CDR3 extends over 14 amino acids. Between the trimmed V and J ends, which lost 0 bases and 5 bases, there was a span of 7 bases. The germline V gene has CDR1 SGHTA and CDR2 FQGNSA. In DNA form, the CDR3 reads TGTGCCAGCAGCTTAGCGGGGCCAACCGGGGAGCTGTTTTTT. This codes for CASSLAGPTGELFF.

The chain links TRBV2 to TRBJ2-5, with 10 nucleotides matching TRBD2. The CDR3 covers 15 residues. The V gene's germline CDR1 is SNHLY and CDR2 FYNNEI. Germline trimming cut 3 bases from V and 3 bases from J; bases unmatched to any gene: 4. The CDR3 loop is CASSDGAGGEETQYF. Written as DNA, the CDR3 is TGTGCCAGCAGTGATGGAGCGGGAGGGGAAGAGACCCAGTACTTC. Filled out from reference TRBV2 and TRBJ2-5, the complete variable domain reads EPEVTQTPSHQVTQMGQEVILRCVPISNHLYFYWYRQILGQKVEFLVSFYNNEISEKSEIFDDQFSVERPDGSNFTLKIRSTKLEDSAMYFCASSDGAGGEETQYFGPGTRLLVL.

The chain has TRBV5-1 and TRBJ2-1; 8 nucleotides align to TRBD1. Germline V lookup: CDR1 SGHRS, CDR2 YFSETQ. The CDR3 has 14 residues. After removal of 4 bases from V and 2 bases from J, the junction contained 2 bases not matched to a gene. The CDR3 DNA follows: TGCGCCAGCAGCCCAGGGGGCCCCTACAATGAGCAGTTCTTC. Translation gives CASSPGGPYNEQFF.

The chain has TRBV10-1 and TRBJ2-4; 8 positions agree with TRBD2. The V gene's germline CDR1 is WNHNN and CDR2 SYGVQD (reference sequence). CDR3 length equals 13 residues. J lost 5 bases, V lost 5 bases, and 2 bases had no gene match. CDR3 residues: CASSSGSENIQYF. The CDR3 coding sequence is TGCGCCAGCAGTAGCGGGAGCGAAAACATTCAGTACTTC.